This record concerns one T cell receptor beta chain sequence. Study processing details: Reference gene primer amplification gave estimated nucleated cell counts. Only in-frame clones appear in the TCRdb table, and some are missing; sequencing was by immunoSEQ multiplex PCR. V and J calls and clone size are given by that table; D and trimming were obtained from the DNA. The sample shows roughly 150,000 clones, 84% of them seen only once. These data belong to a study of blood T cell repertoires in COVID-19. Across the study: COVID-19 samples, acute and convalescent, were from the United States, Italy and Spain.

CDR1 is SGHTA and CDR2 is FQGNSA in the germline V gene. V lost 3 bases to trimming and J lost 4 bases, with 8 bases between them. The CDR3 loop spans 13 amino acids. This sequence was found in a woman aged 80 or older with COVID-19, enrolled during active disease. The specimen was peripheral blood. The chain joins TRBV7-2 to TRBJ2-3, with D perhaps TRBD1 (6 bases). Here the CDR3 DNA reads TGTGCCAGCAGCTTCAACAGGGCAGATACGCAGTATTTT. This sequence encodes CASSFNRADTQYF.